This passage covers 16 T cell receptor beta chains from one sample sequenced in a study of technical replicates of blood from a few donors. Assay used: immunoSEQ multiplex PCR; TCRdb lists only in-frame clones, some missing. The top ten hold under 0.3% of the sample, which has about 75,000 clones, approximately 97% seen once. Input material: T cells isolated from PBMCs. These receptors were taken from a human donor in good health.

A single count supports this clone. The chain combines TRBV7-9 with TRBJ1-2, with unresolved D. Trimming pared 0 bases from V and 8 bases from J, leaving 13 bases between. This CDR3 contains 14 residues. Germline assignment: CDR1 SEHNR and CDR2 FQNEAQ (reference sequence). CDR3 sequence (DNA): TGTGCCAGCAGCTTAGCCGAGGGAGGAGGGGGCTACACCTTC. It yields the protein CASSLAEGGGGYTF.

V is TRBV7-3 and J is TRBJ2-3; tentative D call: TRBD1 (5 bases). CDR3 length equals 15 residues. V was clipped by 5 bases and J by 0 bases, with 12 bases between them. Germline V gene data show CDR1 as SGHTA and CDR2 as FQGTGA. CDR3 in amino acids: CASSPWGGSTDTQYF. The CDR3 nucleotides are TGTGCCAGCAGCCCCTGGGGCGGTAGCACAGATACGCAGTATTTT.

This chain connects TRBV6-5 to TRBJ1-3; TRBD1 might be the D (6 bases). The germline V gene has CDR1 MNHEY and CDR2 SVGAGI. CDR3 size: 14 residues. The V end lost 10 bases, the J end lost 0 bases, and 13 bases lay between the germline ends. CDR3 protein: CATLGAASGNTIYF. CDR3 bases: TGTGCCACACTGGGGGCAGCCTCTGGAAACACCATATATTTT.

This rearrangement joins TRBV10-3 to TRBJ2-1; 13 bases fit TRBD2. The germline V gene encodes CDR1 ENHRY and CDR2 SYGVKD. The CDR3 contains 14 residues. The junction had 3 bases not matched to a gene; V was cut back by 4 bases and J by 9 bases. CDR3 DNA sequence: TGTGCCATCAGTGCGACTAGCGGGAGGAGTGAGCAGTTCTTC. It specifies CAISATSGRSEQFF.

The V call is TRBV28, the J call TRBJ1-1; 10 bases match TRBD1. The CDR3 has 14 residues. The V gene's germline CDR1 is MDHEN and CDR2 SYDVKM. The trim removed 5 bases at V and 5 bases at J, leaving 5 bases unmatched. This CDR3 reads CASSPDRGRTEAFF. The DNA of the CDR3 is TGTGCCAGCAGTCCCGACAGGGGGCGTACTGAAGCTTTCTTT.

V is TRBV5-8 and J is TRBJ2-7; D uncertain. The V and J ends lost 5 bases and 4 bases respectively, with 7 bases between them. Germline values: CDR1 SGHTS, CDR2 YDEGEE. The CDR3 is made up of 11 amino acids. The CDR3 nucleotides read TGTGCCAGCAGTCCGACATACGAGCAGTACTTC. It yields the protein CASSPTYEQYF.

The chain couples TRBV4-2 to TRBJ1-2; no definite D call. Trimming removed 0 bases from V and 2 bases from J, with 10 bases in between. The germline V gene has CDR1 LGHNA and CDR2 YNFKEQ. This CDR3 comprises 15 residues. The CDR3, as DNA: TGTGCCAGCAGCCAAGATATATGGGCAAACTATGGCTACACCTTC. Residues: CASSQDIWANYGYTF.

The gene calls are TRBV9 and TRBJ2-1; 8 bases align to TRBD2. CDR1 and CDR2 from the germline V gene are SGDLS and YYNGEE. The CDR3 covers 15 residues. V lost 2 bases to trimming and J lost 6 bases; unmatched junction nucleotides: 7. CDR3 nucleotides: TGTGCCAGCAGCGTTAGCGGGGCCCCTGGCAATGAGCAGTTCTTC. Protein sequence: CASSVSGAPGNEQFF. Full variable domain (remainder filled in from reference TRBV9 and TRBJ2-1): DSGVTQTPKHLITATGQRVTLRCSPRSGDLSVYWYQQSLDQGLQFLIQYYNGEERAKGNILERFSAQQFPDLHSELNLSSLELGDSALYFCASSVSGAPGNEQFFGPGTRLTVL.

The rearrangement joins TRBV5-1 to TRBJ2-2; weak D call: TRBD2 (5 bases). Deletions cut 5 bases from V and 1 base from J, with 9 bases between. The CDR3 covers 14 residues. CDR1 SGHRS and CDR2 YFSETQ come from the germline V gene. The CDR3 is CASRNSGNTGELFF. The CDR3 region has the DNA TGCGCCAGCAGAAACAGCGGGAACACCGGGGAGCTGTTTTTT. The full variable domain, its missing parts supplied by reference TRBV5-1 and TRBJ2-2, is KAGVTQTPRYLIKTRGQQVTLSCSPISGHRSVSWYQQTPGQGLQFLFEYFSETQRNKGNFPGRFSGRQFSNSRSEMNVSTLELGDSALYLCASRNSGNTGELFFGEGSRLTVL.

V gene TRBV7-9 combines with J gene TRBJ1-2; no definite D call. The CDR3 is 11 amino acids. Trimming stripped 4 bases from V and 4 bases from J, with 4 bases between. Looked up from germline, CDR1 is SEHNR and CDR2 is FQNEAQ (reference sequence). CDR3 nucleotides: TGTGCCAGCAGCTATAGCTATGGCTACACCTTC. This translates into CASSYSYGYTF.

V is TRBV19 and J is TRBJ2-7, with D hard to call. Trimming took off 1 base at V and 4 bases at J, with 14 bases between the two ends. The length of the CDR3 is 15 residues. Per germline, CDR1 LNHDA and CDR2 SQIVND (reference sequence). The CDR3 loop reads CASSIVLNAVYEQYF. In nucleotides, the CDR3 is TGTGCCAGTAGTATAGTACTTAACGCCGTTTACGAGCAGTACTTC.

The chain uses TRBV30 and TRBJ2-7; D possibly corresponds to TRBD1 (5 bases). The CDR3 spans 12 residues. Trimming shortened V by 3 bases and J by 1 base, and 7 bases separated the two germline ends. The germline V gene encodes CDR1 GTSNPN and CDR2 SVGIG (reference sequence). Here the CDR3 reads CAWSRQSYEQYF. The CDR3 DNA reads TGTGCCTGGAGCCGACAGTCCTACGAGCAGTACTTC.

The chain is built from TRBV4-2 and TRBJ2-2; D gene ambiguous. CDR1 and CDR2 (germline): LGHNA, YNFKEQ. Trimming removed 4 bases at V and 3 bases at J, with 9 bases between. The CDR3 runs 14 residues. CDR3 sequence: CASSRVIDTGELFF. In DNA, the CDR3 is TGTGCCAGCAGCCGAGTTATAGACACCGGGGAGCTGTTTTTT.

The CDR3 loop reads CASSPAIYNEQFF. The CDR3 DNA follows: TGTGCCAGCAGCCCCGCGATATACAATGAGCAGTTCTTC. The chain couples TRBV6-5 to TRBJ2-1, with D unresolved. Per the germline V gene, CDR1 is MNHEY and CDR2 is SVGAGI. CDR3 length: 13 amino acids. Trimming pared 6 bases from V and 4 bases from J, leaving 10 bases between.

This chain joins TRBV11-2 and TRBJ2-7, with TRBD1 as a possible D gene (6 bases). Per the germline V gene, CDR1 is SGHAT and CDR2 is FQNNGV. Trimming stripped 3 bases from V and 6 bases from J, with 18 bases between. The length of the CDR3 is 15 residues. For the CDR3, the DNA is TGTGCCAGCAGCTTGTTTTTAGGACAGAGCCTCGAGCAGTACTTC. Residues: CASSLFLGQSLEQYF.

This clone was counted once. This chain connects TRBV10-2 to TRBJ1-1; 7 bases are shared with TRBD1. Unmatched junction bases numbered 8, after V lost 2 bases and J lost 5 bases. The CDR3 runs 15 residues. The V gene's germline CDR1 is WSHSY and CDR2 SAAADI. The CDR3 reads CASSEATGAGTEAFF. The CDR3 DNA follows: TGCGCCAGCAGTGAGGCCACAGGGGCAGGGACTGAAGCTTTCTTT.